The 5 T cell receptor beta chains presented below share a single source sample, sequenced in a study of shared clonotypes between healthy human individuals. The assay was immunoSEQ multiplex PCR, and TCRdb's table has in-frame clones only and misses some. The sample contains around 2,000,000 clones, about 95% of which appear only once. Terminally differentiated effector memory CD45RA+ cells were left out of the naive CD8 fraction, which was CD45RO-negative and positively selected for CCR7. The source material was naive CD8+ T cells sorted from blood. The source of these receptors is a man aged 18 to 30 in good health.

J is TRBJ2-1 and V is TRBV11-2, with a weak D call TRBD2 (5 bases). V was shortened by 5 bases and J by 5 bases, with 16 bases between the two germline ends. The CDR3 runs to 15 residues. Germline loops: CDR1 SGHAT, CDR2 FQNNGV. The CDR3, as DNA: TGTGCCAGCAGCGAGACCCGACGGGGTGACAATGAGCAGTTCTTC. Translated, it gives CASSETRRGDNEQFF.

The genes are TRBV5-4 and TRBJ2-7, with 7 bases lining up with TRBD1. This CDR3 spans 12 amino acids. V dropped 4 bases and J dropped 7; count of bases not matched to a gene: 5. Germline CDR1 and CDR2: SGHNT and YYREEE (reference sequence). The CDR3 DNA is TGTGCCAGCAGCCCCCCGACAGGGGAGCAGTACTTC. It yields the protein CASSPPTGEQYF.

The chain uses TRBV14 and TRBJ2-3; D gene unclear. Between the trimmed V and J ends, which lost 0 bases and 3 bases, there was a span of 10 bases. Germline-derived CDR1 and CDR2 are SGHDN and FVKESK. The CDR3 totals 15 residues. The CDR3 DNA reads TGTGCCAGCAGCCAAGATGACGTCCTGACAGATACGCAGTATTTT. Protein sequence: CASSQDDVLTDTQYF.

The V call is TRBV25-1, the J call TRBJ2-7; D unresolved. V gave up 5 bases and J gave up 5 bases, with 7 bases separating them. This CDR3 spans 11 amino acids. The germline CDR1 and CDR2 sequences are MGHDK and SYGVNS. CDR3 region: CASSPGNEQYF. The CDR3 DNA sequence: TGTGCCAGCAGTCCCGGCAACGAGCAGTACTTC.

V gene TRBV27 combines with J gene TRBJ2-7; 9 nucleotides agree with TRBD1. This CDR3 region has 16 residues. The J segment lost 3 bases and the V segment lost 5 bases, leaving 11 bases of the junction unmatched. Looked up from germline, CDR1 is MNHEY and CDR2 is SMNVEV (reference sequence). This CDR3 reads CASSPVSGTGYYEQYF. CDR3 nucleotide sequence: TGTGCCAGCAGTCCTGTATCCGGGACAGGGTACTACGAGCAGTACTTC.